What follows are 26 T cell receptor beta chains derived from one specimen sequenced in a study of PD-L1 blockade in urothelial cancer. Sequencing was performed with immunoSEQ multiplex PCR; in TCRdb, only in-frame clones are kept and a portion is missing. The sample has about 44,000 clones; 82% are singletons. The sequences come from PBMCs, collected around atezolizumab (anti-PD-L1) treatment. These receptors were collected from an older man with urothelial cancer.

The J gene is TRBJ1-5, the V gene TRBV28, with D perhaps matching TRBD1 (5 bases). Germline V CDR1 and CDR2: MDHEN, SYDVKM. V was shortened by 7 bases and J by 2 bases, with 15 bases between the two germline ends. The CDR3 spans 15 residues. The DNA for the CDR3 is TGTGCCAGCAACTACGGGGGAGTTGGCAATCAGCCCCAGCATTTT. This encodes CASNYGGVGNQPQHF.

This clone was seen just once. V is TRBV19 and J is TRBJ1-5, with TRBD1 as a possible D gene (5 bases). The CDR3 runs 15 residues. Trimming cost V 3 bases and J 6 bases, with 15 bases left between them. Germline V gene sequence: CDR1 LNHDA, CDR2 SQIVND (reference sequence). CDR3 in amino acids: CASSIERGEGQPQHF. The CDR3 coding sequence is TGTGCCAGTAGTATCGAGCGGGGGGAAGGTCAGCCCCAGCATTTT.

V and J are TRBV4-3 and TRBJ1-1; D unclear. CDR1 is LGHNA, CDR2 YSLEER, per germline. V was trimmed by 4 bases and J by 0 bases, leaving 6 bases between them. The CDR3 has 13 residues. The DNA for the CDR3 is TGCGCCAGCAGCCTTAGCCTGAACACTGAAGCTTTCTTT. Protein product: CASSLSLNTEAFF.

V and J are TRBV7-9 and TRBJ2-1; 13 bases fit TRBD2. Trimming took 4 bases from V and 8 from J; bases not matched to a gene: 5. Germline V gene data show CDR1 as SEHNR and CDR2 as FQNEAQ (reference sequence). This CDR3 has 15 amino acids. Here the CDR3 reads CASSWTSGSIDEQFF. Written as DNA, the CDR3 is TGTGCCAGCAGCTGGACTAGCGGGAGTATCGATGAGCAGTTCTTC.

This clone was found once. The chain joins TRBV27 to TRBJ1-2, with D possibly being TRBD1 (6 bases). This CDR3 spans 14 amino acids. In germline, CDR1 is MNHEY, CDR2 SMNVEV (reference sequence). Trimming removed 6 bases from V and 4 bases from J, with 15 bases in between. The CDR3 sequence is CASSRQFRGYGYTF. CDR3 nucleotides: TGTGCCAGCAGCCGACAGTTCAGGGGCTATGGCTACACCTTC.

The chain carries TRBV5-4 and TRBJ2-5, with 16 nucleotides matching TRBD2. Germline assignment: CDR1 SGHNT and CDR2 YYREEE (reference sequence). The CDR3 runs 18 residues. The J segment lost 1 base and the V segment lost 2 bases, leaving 5 bases of the junction unmatched. The CDR3 DNA reads as TGTGCCAGCAGCTTTGGGACTAGCGGGGGGGGACTCCAAGAGACCCAGTACTTC. Residues: CASSFGTSGGGLQETQYF. Together with reference TRBV5-4 and TRBJ2-5, the CDR3 gives the full variable domain: ETGVTQSPTHLIKTRGQQVTLRCSSQSGHNTVSWYQQALGQGPQFIFQYYREEENGRGNFPPRFSGLQFPNYSSELNVNALELDDSALYLCASSFGTSGGGLQETQYFGPGTRLLVL.

The V gene is TRBV7-3, the J gene TRBJ2-2; 7 nucleotides line up with TRBD2. There are 20 residues in the CDR3. CDR1 and CDR2 (germline): SGHTA, FQGTGA. The trim removed 0 bases at V and 3 bases at J, leaving 16 bases unmatched. CDR3 nucleotide sequence: TGTGCCAGCAGCTTAACAATTCGGGGGGTAGCGGAATCGGACACCGGGGAGCTGTTTTTT. As protein: CASSLTIRGVAESDTGELFF.

The genes are TRBV29-1 and TRBJ2-5; D is possibly TRBD2 (5 bases). Trimming removed 4 bases from V and 5 bases from J, with 17 bases in between. CDR1 is SQVTM, CDR2 ANQGSEA, per germline. The CDR3 extends over 14 amino acids. The CDR3 is CSVGRSGEPETQYF. CDR3 DNA sequence: TGCAGCGTTGGGAGGTCTGGGGAACCCGAGACCCAGTACTTC.

This chain links TRBV5-1 with TRBJ2-3, with D possibly matching TRBD1 (6 bases). Germline V gene data show CDR1 as SGHRS and CDR2 as YFSETQ. The V and J ends lost 4 bases and 2 bases respectively, with 11 bases between them. The CDR3 has 14 residues. The CDR3 sequence: CASSTGSPTDTQYF. In DNA, the CDR3 is TGCGCCAGCAGCACAGGGAGTCCCACAGATACGCAGTATTTT. The full variable domain, rest sourced from reference TRBV5-1 and TRBJ2-3, is KAGVTQTPRYLIKTRGQQVTLSCSPISGHRSVSWYQQTPGQGLQFLFEYFSETQRNKGNFPGRFSGRQFSNSRSEMNVSTLELGDSALYLCASSTGSPTDTQYFGPGTRLTVL.

V usage is TRBV6-5 and J usage is TRBJ2-2; unclear D gene. V was shortened by 4 bases and J by 6 bases, with 18 bases between the two germline ends. Germline V gives CDR1 MNHEY, CDR2 SVGAGI. The CDR3 contains 16 residues. DNA of the CDR3: TGTGCCAGCAGTTTCTCGTGGGCCCGAAGGTCCGGGGAGCTGTTTTTT. Translated, it gives CASSFSWARRSGELFF.

V is TRBV7-9 and J is TRBJ1-2; TRBD1 agrees at 8 bases. This CDR3 has 14 residues. CDR1 and CDR2 (germline): SEHNR, FQNEAQ (reference sequence). V lost 2 bases and J lost 5; bases outside the gene matches: 4. Here the CDR3 reads CASSLRTGGYGYTF. The DNA for the CDR3 is TGTGCCAGCAGCTTACGAACAGGGGGTTATGGCTACACCTTC. The variable domain in full, with the rest retrieved from reference TRBV7-9 and TRBJ1-2, is DTGVSQNPRHKITKRGQNVTFRCDPISEHNRLYWYRQTLGQGPEFLTYFQNEAQLEKSRLLSDRFSAERPKGSFSTLEIQRTEQGDSAMYLCASSLRTGGYGYTFGSGTRLTVV.

The chain employs TRBV7-9 and TRBJ2-5; D is ambiguous. This CDR3 contains 14 residues. V was shortened by 5 bases and J by 0 bases, with 10 bases between the two germline ends. Germline V lookup: CDR1 SEHNR, CDR2 FQNEAQ (reference sequence). The CDR3 is CASSRSINQETQYF. DNA of the CDR3: TGTGCCAGCAGCCGGTCGATTAACCAAGAGACCCAGTACTTC.

The chain is built from TRBV11-3 and TRBJ1-5, with TRBD1 as a possible D gene (6 bases). The CDR3 sequence is 16 residues long. Per germline, CDR1 SGHNT and CDR2 YENEEA. Trimming left V 0 bases short and J 4 bases short, with 13 bases between. For the CDR3, the DNA is TGTGCCAGCAGCTTAGATGGGGGGGCAAGGAATCAGCCCCAGCATTTT. The encoded protein is CASSLDGGARNQPQHF. The variable domain in full, completed from reference TRBV11-3 and TRBJ1-5, reads EAGVVQSPRYKIIEKKQPVAFWCNPISGHNTLYWYLQNLGQGPELLIRYENEEAVDDSQLPKDRFSAERLKGVDSTLKIQPAELGDSAVYLCASSLDGGARNQPQHFGDGTRLSIL.

CDR3 in amino acids: CASGRREESYNEQFF. CDR3 DNA sequence: TGCGCCAGCGGCCGGCGGGAGGAGTCCTACAATGAGCAGTTCTTC. The rearrangement uses TRBV4-1 and TRBJ2-1, with TRBD2 matching over 8 bases. The CDR3 is 15 amino acids. With V trimmed by 8 bases and J by 1 base, 7 bases remained unmatched. Germline loops: CDR1 MGHRA, CDR2 YSYEKL.

The chain uses TRBV7-3 and TRBJ2-6, with D perhaps matching TRBD2 (5 bases). The germline V gene encodes CDR1 SGHTA and CDR2 FQGTGA. The CDR3 length is 16 residues. Trimming stripped 4 bases from V and 0 bases from J, with 10 bases between. This chain's CDR3 is CASSSKGGSGANVLTF. In DNA, the CDR3 is TGTGCCAGCAGCTCAAAAGGAGGCTCTGGGGCCAACGTCCTGACTTTC.

The chain employs TRBV6-1 and TRBJ2-3; perhaps TRBD1 as D (5 bases). CDR3 size: 13 residues. V dropped 7 bases and J dropped 3 bases, with 11 bases sitting between them. CDR1 and CDR2 (germline): MNHNS, SASEGT. CDR3 DNA sequence: TGTGCCAGCATCCGACAGAGGACAGATACGCAGTATTTT. Translated, it gives CASIRQRTDTQYF.

The chain links TRBV30 to TRBJ2-2, with a weak D call TRBD1 (5 bases). This CDR3 has 13 amino acids. The germline gives CDR1 GTSNPN, CDR2 SVGIG (reference sequence). V was shortened by 1 base and J by 7 bases, with 10 bases between the two germline ends. CDR3 in DNA: TGTGCCTGGAGTGAGGGGCGCGACGGGGAGCTGTTTTTT. Encoded protein: CAWSEGRDGELFF.

This clone was seen a single time. V and J are TRBV5-1 and TRBJ2-3; 7 bases match TRBD2. The V gene end was trimmed by 0 bases and the J gene end by 4 bases; junction bases not matched to a gene: 2. This CDR3 is 14 amino acids long. Germline V gives CDR1 SGHRS, CDR2 YFSETQ. The CDR3 DNA follows: TGCGCCAGCAGCTTGGTTCTAGCGGCAGATACGCAGTATTTT. The encoded protein is CASSLVLAADTQYF.

This CDR3 is CASSFGLPGDQPQHF. In DNA form, the CDR3 reads TGTGCCAGCAGCTTCGGCCTCCCCGGGGATCAGCCCCAGCATTTT. The gene calls are TRBV7-2 and TRBJ1-5; D not resolved. Trimming took 3 bases from V and 5 from J, leaving 14 bases between them. CDR3 length: 15 residues. Looked up from germline, CDR1 is SGHTA and CDR2 is FQGNSA.

The chain uses TRBV6-1 and TRBJ2-7; perhaps TRBD1 as D (7 bases). V gave up 1 base and J gave up 4 bases, with 14 bases separating them. Per germline, CDR1 MNHNS and CDR2 SASEGT. This CDR3 is built from 15 residues. The CDR3 sequence: CASSEGDSGLYEQYF. The CDR3 DNA reads TGTGCCAGCAGTGAAGGGGACAGCGGGTTGTACGAGCAGTACTTC.

As for this clone: This CDR3 fails to terminate in the conserved phenylalanine or tryptophan, so it likely reflects a read error. No DNA is shown, since the ends of the CDR3 on it are uncertain; the CDR3 is the one TCRdb lists. The chain joins TRBV4-3 to TRBJ1-2; the DNA was not used to check the table's D call, TRBD1. Germline CDR1 is LGHNA and CDR2 is YSLEER. The CDR3 is 11 residues long, counting both termini. The CDR3 sequence: CASSPLRDRVT.

J is TRBJ2-3 and V is TRBV11-2, with 10 bases that match TRBD2. CDR1 is SGHAT and CDR2 is FQNNGV in the germline V gene. This CDR3 spans 15 amino acids. V was pared by 1 base and J by 3 bases, with 1 base of the junction left unmatched. CDR3 DNA sequence: TGTGCCAGCAGCTTAGCTAGCGGGAGAACAGATACGCAGTATTTT. Translation gives CASSLASGRTDTQYF.

There are a few counts of this clone. The chain recombines TRBV28 with TRBJ1-4, with D hard to call. V was clipped by 11 bases and J by 0 bases, with 10 bases between them. This CDR3 is 13 amino acids long. Germline V gene lookup returns CDR1 MDHEN and CDR2 SYDVKM. This CDR3 is CALEDATNEKLFF. The CDR3 coding sequence is TGTGCCCTAGAGGATGCAACTAATGAAAAACTGTTTTTT.

The chain recombines TRBV9 with TRBJ1-1, with 9 bases lining up with TRBD1. Germline assignment: CDR1 SGDLS and CDR2 YYNGEE. The CDR3 spans 12 residues. V shed 4 bases and J 12 bases; nucleotides not matched to a gene: 7. The CDR3 bases are TGTGCCAGCAGCTTTGGACAGGGGATGCCTTTCTTT. It translates to CASSFGQGMPFF.

This rearrangement joins TRBV28 to TRBJ1-1; possible D gene TRBD1, 6 bases. V was cut by 10 bases and J by 7 bases, with 16 bases left in between. The CDR3 covers 12 residues. Per germline, CDR1 MDHEN and CDR2 SYDVKM. CDR3 nucleotides: TGTGCCACCGGGACATCCGCCGTTGAAGCTTTCTTT. This codes for CATGTSAVEAFF.

This chain joins TRBV28 and TRBJ2-2; maybe TRBD2 (6 bases). The CDR3 loop spans 13 amino acids. V was shortened by 5 bases and J by 7 bases, with 11 bases between the two germline ends. Per germline, CDR1 MDHEN and CDR2 SYDVKM. The CDR3 protein is CASSTHGGGELFF. Here the CDR3 DNA reads TGTGCCAGCAGTACCCACGGGGGCGGGGAGCTGTTTTTT.